Following are 10 T cell receptor beta chains from one sample sequenced in a study of blood T cell repertoires in COVID-19. Produced via immunoSEQ multiplex PCR; TCRdb's table is partial and in-frame only. The sample contains 200,000 or so clones, 85% to 90% of which appear only once. Sequencing was performed on peripheral blood. Every receptor here comes from a man younger than 45 with COVID-19, enrolled during active disease.

The chain carries TRBV20-1 and TRBJ2-7; 8 positions match TRBD2. The ends lost 6 bases at V and 4 bases at J; junction bases unmatched: 2. The germline gives CDR1 DFQATT, CDR2 SNEGSKA (reference sequence). The CDR3 length is 11 residues. The CDR3 spells CSAREGYEQYF. CDR3 nucleotide sequence: TGCAGTGCCCGGGAGGGGTACGAGCAGTACTTC.

This chain uses TRBV18 with TRBJ1-5; TRBD1 agrees at 8 bases. The CDR3 is 17 amino acids. J lost 1 base, V lost 3 bases, and 8 bases had no gene match. Germline V lookup: CDR1 KGHSH, CDR2 LQKENI. The CDR3 DNA reads TGTGCCAGCTCACCGGACAGGGTGGGAGCGAGCAATCAGCCCCAGCATTTT. Translating it yields CASSPDRVGASNQPQHF. Full variable domain (missing parts from reference TRBV18 and TRBJ1-5): NAGVMQNPRHLVRRRGQEARLRCSPMKGHSHVYWYRQLPEEGLKFMVYLQKENIIDESGMPKERFSAEFPKEGPSILRIQQVVRGDSAAYFCASSPDRVGASNQPQHFGDGTRLSIL.

The V and J genes are TRBV6-4 and TRBJ2-7, with D unclear. Germline CDR1 is MRHNA and CDR2 is SNTAGT. Trimming removed 9 bases at V and 3 bases at J, with 18 bases between. This CDR3 is built from 14 residues. CDR3 protein: CASSEQYGNYEQYF. The CDR3 DNA follows: TGTGCCAGTTCGGAGCAATACGGCAACTACGAGCAGTACTTC.

The chain carries TRBV28 and TRBJ1-2, with a tentative D call TRBD1 (5 bases). The CDR3 length is 15 residues. From germline, CDR1 is MDHEN and CDR2 SYDVKM. Deletions cut 2 bases from V and 4 bases from J, with 14 bases between. This CDR3 is CASSLLRPQGYGYTF. The CDR3 DNA sequence: TGTGCCAGCAGTTTACTCAGGCCCCAGGGCTATGGCTACACCTTC.

This clone was detected once. The V and J genes are TRBV6-5 and TRBJ1-1; TRBD1 matches at 8 bases. Germline V gives CDR1 MNHEY, CDR2 SVGAGI. The V and J ends lost 6 bases and 3 bases, in that order; junction bases with no gene match: 6. The CDR3 consists of 14 residues. The CDR3 sequence: CASRPTGADTEAFF. As DNA, the CDR3 is TGTGCCAGCAGACCGACAGGGGCAGACACTGAAGCTTTCTTT.

The chain employs TRBV19 and TRBJ2-3; 9 nucleotides agree with TRBD2. The V and J ends lost 7 bases and 2 bases, in that order; junction bases with no gene match: 4. CDR1 and CDR2 from the germline V gene are LNHDA and SQIVND (reference sequence). The CDR3 loop spans 14 amino acids. The CDR3 sequence: CASMERGATDTQYF. As DNA, the CDR3 is TGTGCCAGTATGGAGCGGGGGGCCACAGATACGCAGTATTTT.

The CDR3 DNA follows: TGTGCCAGCAGTTTAGCCCTTGAAGCTTTCTTT. This codes for CASSLALEAFF. This chain connects TRBV12-3 or TRBV12-4 to TRBJ1-1; D gene uncertain. This CDR3 is built from 11 residues. V was pared by 0 bases and J by 7 bases, with 3 bases between.

The genes are TRBV19 and TRBJ1-6; 11 bases are a match to TRBD1. The CDR3 has 18 amino acids. J lost 9 bases, V lost 0 bases, and 10 bases had no gene match. From germline, CDR1 is LNHDA and CDR2 SQIVND (reference sequence). The CDR3 region is CASSIDPAGTGGVSPLHF. The CDR3 DNA follows: TGTGCCAGTAGTATAGATCCCGCCGGGACAGGGGGAGTTTCACCCCTCCACTTT.

The genes are TRBV5-5 and TRBJ2-7; D may be TRBD1 (6 bases). The V end was cut by 3 bases, the J end by 3 bases, with 16 bases between. Germline values: CDR1 SGHKS, CDR2 YYEKEE (reference sequence). The CDR3 runs to 15 residues. The CDR3 coding sequence is TGTGCCAGCAGCTCGCAATTTGAGGGGGTCTACGAGCAGTACTTC. Its protein product is CASSSQFEGVYEQYF.

The rearrangement links TRBV7-3 to TRBJ2-1; 11 bases map to TRBD2. This CDR3 region has 14 residues. Germline CDR1 and CDR2: SGHTA and FQGTGA. V shed 5 bases and J 6 bases; nucleotides not matched to a gene: 3. Written as DNA, the CDR3 is TGTGCCAGCAGCATAGGGACTAGCGGCAATGAGCAGTTCTTC. It translates to CASSIGTSGNEQFF.